This TCR beta chain was identified in a study of cytomegalovirus exposure and HLA in healthy donors. General study points: Previously analyzed data showed that most TCR beta V segments were productive at a frequency of about 90% or about 30%.

Turning to this clone: What it binds is not known.

Amplification used 60 Vbeta primers and 13 Jbeta primers. The data were produced by immunoSEQ multiplex PCR, yet TCRdb's version contains in-frame clones alone and is incomplete. Seen here are 170,000 or so clones, approximately 80% observed once, and the top ten hold 4% to 6%. The V gene's germline CDR1 is SEHNR and CDR2 FQNEAQ (reference sequence). The CDR3 spans 11 residues. The trim removed 4 bases at V and 13 bases at J, leaving 6 bases unmatched. The sequence was collected from a man in his late teens or twenties in good health and CMV-seronegative. The sample consisted of PBMCs. This chain connects TRBV7-9 to TRBJ1-2; TRBD1 aligns across 7 bases. The CDR3 DNA follows: TGTGCCAGCAGCTCGACAGGGTCAGGCACCTTC. It is translated as CASSSTGSGTF.